The 10 T cell receptor beta chains given below trace back to one sample, sequenced in a study of T cells after somatic rescue of genetic block. The data were produced by immunoSEQ multiplex PCR, yet TCRdb's version contains in-frame clones alone and is incomplete. The sample records about 63,000 clones, about 90% being singletons. The sequenced sample consisted of peripheral blood mononuclear cells (PBMCs). The receptor set was obtained from a middle-aged man.

This clone was observed a few times. The chain links TRBV5-1 to TRBJ1-2; D is ambiguous. Trimming stripped 4 bases from V and 3 bases from J, with 10 bases between. The germline gives CDR1 SGHRS, CDR2 YFSETQ. The CDR3 extends over 13 amino acids. The CDR3 coding sequence is TGCGCCAGCAGCGCCGAAGGTGACTATGGCTACACCTTC. This translates into CASSAEGDYGYTF.

The V gene is TRBV10-3, the J gene TRBJ2-1; 9 bases fit TRBD2. The CDR3 spans 17 residues. CDR1 ENHRY and CDR2 SYGVKD come from the germline V gene. Trimming cost V 4 bases and J 5 bases; bases outside gene matches: 12. DNA for the CDR3: TGTGCCATCAGTGCCCGGGCGGTAGCGGGAGCCCACAATGAGCAGTTCTTC. Protein sequence: CAISARAVAGAHNEQFF.

V is TRBV28 and J is TRBJ2-7, with a weak D call TRBD1 (5 bases). Germline assignment: CDR1 MDHEN and CDR2 SYDVKM. The CDR3 sequence is 13 residues long. V shed 5 bases and J shed 7 bases, with 15 bases lying between them. The CDR3: CASSVDSLGEQYF. Written as DNA, the CDR3 is TGTGCCAGCAGTGTAGACAGTCTAGGAGAGCAGTACTTC. Full variable domain (outside the CDR3, taken from reference TRBV28 and TRBJ2-7): DVKVTQSSRYLVKRTGEKVFLECVQDMDHENMFWYRQDPGLGLRLIYFSYDVKMKEKGDIPEGYSVSREKKERFSLILESASTNQTSMYLCASSVDSLGEQYFGPGTRLTVT.

CDR3 region: CARSTRQGDTEAFF. The CDR3 DNA sequence: TGTGCCAGAAGCACCAGACAGGGGGACACTGAAGCTTTCTTT. The chain combines TRBV5-3 with TRBJ1-1, with TRBD1 identical over 9 bases. TRBV5-3 is treated as an ORF (open reading frame) with a function not yet certain. The CDR3 is 14 residues long. The ends lost 4 bases at V and 3 bases at J; junction bases unmatched: 4.

J is TRBJ1-3 and V is TRBV2; D remains ambiguous. V dropped 2 bases and J dropped 2 bases, with 13 bases sitting between them. There are 16 residues in the CDR3. Germline-derived CDR1 and CDR2 are SNHLY and FYNNEI. The CDR3 nucleotides read TGTGCCAGCAGTGAATATCAAGCTGCTGCTGGAAACACCATATATTTT. Residues: CASSEYQAAAGNTIYF.

The chain employs TRBV19 and TRBJ1-2, with D uncertain. This CDR3 has 13 residues. Deletions cut 0 bases from V and 3 bases from J, with 5 bases between. CDR1 and CDR2 from the germline V gene are LNHDA and SQIVND (reference sequence). CDR3 loop: CASSIEGDYGYTF. The CDR3 nucleotides read TGTGCCAGTAGTATAGAGGGCGACTATGGCTACACCTTC.

The chain uses TRBV30 and TRBJ1-2, with D hard to call. This CDR3 is 14 amino acids long. Trimming removed 3 bases from V and 8 bases from J, with 19 bases in between. Germline CDR1 is GTSNPN and CDR2 is SVGIG (reference sequence). The CDR3 loop is CAWRRTRPNAGYTF. The CDR3, as DNA: TGTGCCTGGAGGAGGACCCGGCCCAACGCCGGCTACACCTTC. Full variable domain (missing parts from reference TRBV30 and TRBJ1-2): SQTIHQWPATLVQPVGSPLSLECTVEGTSNPNLYWYRQAAGRGLQLLFYSVGIGQISSEVPQNLSASRPQDRQFILSSKKLLLSDSGFYLCAWRRTRPNAGYTFGSGTRLTVV.

V usage is TRBV6-5 and J usage is TRBJ2-2, with no clear D. The V gene lost 6 bases and the J gene lost 1 base, with 12 bases spanning the gap. Germline V gene data show CDR1 as MNHEY and CDR2 as SVGAGI. The CDR3 runs 15 residues. CDR3 sequence reads: CASSVGSMNTGELFF. CDR3 bases: TGTGCCAGCAGCGTTGGGTCCATGAACACCGGGGAGCTGTTTTTT.

This clone is a singleton in its sample. The genes are TRBV4-1 and TRBJ2-7; 8 bases map to TRBD1. The junction had 4 bases not matched to a gene; V was cut back by 4 bases and J by 5 bases. This CDR3 region has 13 residues. Germline V gene sequence: CDR1 MGHRA, CDR2 YSYEKL. Here the CDR3 DNA reads TGCGCCAGCAGCCGAGAACAGGGGGACGAGCAGTACTTC. Amino acids: CASSREQGDEQYF.

The chain couples TRBV6-4 to TRBJ1-1; D remains ambiguous. V was pared by 3 bases and J by 2 bases, with 10 bases between. Germline assignment: CDR1 MRHNA and CDR2 SNTAGT. The CDR3 runs 14 residues. CDR3 nucleotides: TGTGCCAGCAGTGAATCGACGGACAACACTGAAGCTTTCTTT. Its protein is CASSESTDNTEAFF.